This T cell receptor (beta chain) comes out of a study of response to subunit inactivated influenza vaccine. TCRdb analysed the RT-PCR reads with MiXCR anew, one entry per CDR3 protein. The sample has around 570,000 distinct CDR3 sequences, approximately 7.7% seen once. This clonotype was detected only a few times. Its antigen is not known. Findings of the study overall: Authors suggested seasonal influenza vaccinations each recruit few new T cells.

This CDR3 is built from 18 residues. Germline CDR1 and CDR2: MGHRA and YSYEKL. The V end lost 0 bases, the J end lost 2 bases, and 20 bases lay between the germline ends. The clonotype was recovered from a man aged 50 to 69 who received an inactivated influenza vaccine. V and J are TRBV4-1 and TRBJ2-7; the D gene is possibly TRBD1 (6 bases). This material consisted of PBMCs from blood, taken approximately 25 months after vaccination. The CDR3 nucleotides are TGCGCCAGCAGCCAAGATCTCGGGACACGGGCGGATACCTACGAGCAGTACTTC. Translation: CASSQDLGTRADTYEQYF.